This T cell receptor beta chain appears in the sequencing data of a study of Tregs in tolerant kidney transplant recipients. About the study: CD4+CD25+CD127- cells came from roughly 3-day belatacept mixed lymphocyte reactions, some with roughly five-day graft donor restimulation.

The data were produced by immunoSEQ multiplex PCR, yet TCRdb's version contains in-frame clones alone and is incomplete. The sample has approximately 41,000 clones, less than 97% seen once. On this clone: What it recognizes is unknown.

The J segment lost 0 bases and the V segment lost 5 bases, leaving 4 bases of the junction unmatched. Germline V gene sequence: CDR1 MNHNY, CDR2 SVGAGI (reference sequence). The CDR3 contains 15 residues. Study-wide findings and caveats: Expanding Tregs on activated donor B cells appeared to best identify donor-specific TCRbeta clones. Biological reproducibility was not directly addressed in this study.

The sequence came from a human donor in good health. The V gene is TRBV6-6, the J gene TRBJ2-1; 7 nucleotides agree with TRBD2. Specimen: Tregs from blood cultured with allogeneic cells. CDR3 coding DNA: TGTGCCAGCAGTCGAGCGGGGAGCTCCTACAATGAGCAGTTCTTC. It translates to CASSRAGSSYNEQFF.